Below, one T cell receptor (beta chain) is given with its context. This CDR3 spans 14 amino acids. The germline gives CDR1 GTSNPN, CDR2 SVGIG (reference sequence). V lost 1 base and J 2 bases, leaving 11 bases between the germline ends. Clones were sequenced by immunoSEQ multiplex PCR, and TCRdb holds only the in-frame ones, with some missing. The sample holds some 110,000 clones, roughly 80% seen once. The data derive from a study of blood T cell repertoires in COVID-19. The V gene is TRBV30, the J gene TRBJ2-5; D remains unclear. This sequence originates from a woman older than 75 with active or convalescent COVID-19. Sequences were obtained from peripheral blood. The CDR3 DNA follows: TGTGCCTGGAGTGCCTTAGATCTGCAAGAGACCCAGTACTTC. It encodes CAWSALDLQETQYF.